This T cell receptor beta chain was found in a study of cytomegalovirus exposure and HLA in healthy donors. Findings and limits, study-wide: Several top significant clusters appeared, in a later analysis, to be linked to common viral pathogens. An observed cluster of highly shared sequence variants was recorded as a likely sequencing artifact. A later analysis linked a missense variant in DCLRE1C to the trimming of TCR beta V and J genes.

The PCR employed 60 Vbeta primers together with 13 Jbeta primers. TCRdb's table, derived via immunoSEQ multiplex PCR, lists solely in-frame clones and lacks some. Of 150,000 to 200,000 clones listed, approximately 80% are singletons. Trimming took 3 bases from V and 11 from J, leaving 23 bases between them. There are 16 residues in the CDR3. Germline V gives CDR1 SGDLS, CDR2 YYNGEE. Remarks on this clone: Its antigen is not known.

V and J are TRBV9 and TRBJ1-4, with D possibly matching TRBD1 (5 bases). The sample was PBMCs. The sequence derives from a woman aged 40 to 50 in good health and CMV-seronegative. CDR3 protein: CASSAQSQEGSGKLFF. Here the CDR3 DNA reads TGTGCCAGCAGCGCTCAATCGCAGGAGGGGTCCGGGAAACTGTTTTTT.